The next 10 T cell receptor beta chains were all read from a single sample in a study of breast tumors, draining lymph nodes, adjacent tissues listed by TCRdb under 2016. Library construction relied on multiplex PCR. Sequencing took place on an Illumina HiSeq 2000. In TCRdb, the public reads were trimmed at Q25 with fastp and aligned with MiXCR, with productive beta chains retained. One record per CDR3 amino acid sequence lists the most common genes and DNA. The sample table records fewer than 25,000 distinct CDR3 sequences; roughly three quarters of these occur just once. The top ten hold 23% of the sample. Sequenced material: tumor-adjacent breast tissue. These receptor sequences come from a female donor with breast cancer. Some clones in this sample may be carry-over from other donors' samples.

Relative to its sample, this clonotype is medium-sized. The chain links TRBV5-1 to TRBJ1-2; 8 positions match TRBD1. Germline CDR1 is SGHRS and CDR2 is YFSETQ. The CDR3 runs to 16 residues. With 0 bases clipped from V and 4 bases from J, the junction kept 8 bases outside the gene matches. The CDR3 here is CASSLEGTGGGYGYTF. DNA of the CDR3: TGCGCCAGCAGCTTGGAGGGAACAGGGGGTGGCTATGGCTACACCTTC.

A remark on this clonotype: A read error may produce the germline difference seen at one junction end. The genes are TRBV4-3 and TRBJ1-3; 9 bases agree with TRBD1. Looked up from germline, CDR1 is LGHNA and CDR2 is YSLEER. This CDR3 region has 16 residues. The CDR3 nucleotides read TGCGCCAGCAGCCAAGATCGACAGGGGGTCGGAAACGCCATATATTTT. Its protein is CASSQDRQGVGNAIYF.

V is TRBV20-1 and J is TRBJ2-7; D possibly corresponds to TRBD2 (6 bases). Trimming shortened V by 5 bases and J by 0 bases, and 11 bases separated the two germline ends. This CDR3 is 13 amino acids long. Germline loops: CDR1 DFQATT, CDR2 SNEGSKA (reference sequence). CDR3 nucleotide sequence: TGCAGTGCTCCCCGGAGGGTCTCCTACGAGCAGTACTTC. Translated, it gives CSAPRRVSYEQYF.

This rearrangement joins TRBV6-5 to TRBJ2-1; 15 positions agree with TRBD2. The CDR3 contains 16 residues. V lost 6 bases, J lost 8 bases, and 8 bases stayed unmatched. Germline CDR1 reads MNHEY; CDR2 reads SVGAGI. The CDR3 loop is CASRRTSGRARDEQFF. The CDR3 bases are TGTGCCAGCAGGAGGACTAGCGGGAGGGCCAGGGATGAGCAGTTCTTC.

This sequence joins TRBV15 and TRBJ2-7; D uncertain. Trimming took off 0 bases at V and 6 bases at J, with 6 bases between the two ends. Germline V gives CDR1 LNHNV, CDR2 YYDKDF (reference sequence). This CDR3 has 12 amino acids. The CDR3 nucleotides are TGTGCCACCAGCAGAGACGCAGTCGAGCAGTACTTC. It yields the protein CATSRDAVEQYF.

This rearrangement joins TRBV6-1 to TRBJ2-1; 7 bases map to TRBD2. J lost 8 bases, V lost 5 bases, and 9 bases had no gene match. The CDR3 length is 14 residues. Germline CDR1 is MNHNS and CDR2 is SASEGT. The CDR3 nucleotides are TGTGCCAGCAGTCAGGGCGGGAGTTGGGATGAGCAGTTCTTC. It is translated as CASSQGGSWDEQFF.

There are a few counts of this clonotype. The chain is built from TRBV20-1 and TRBJ1-6, with D possibly matching TRBD1 (6 bases). The V end was cut by 6 bases, the J end by 7 bases, with 16 bases between. This CDR3 region has 14 residues. The germline V gene has CDR1 DFQATT and CDR2 SNEGSKA (reference sequence). The CDR3 reads CSASGQWDNSPLHF. CDR3 in DNA: TGCAGTGCGAGCGGACAGTGGGACAATTCACCCCTCCACTTT.

The V and J genes are TRBV5-1 and TRBJ2-1; D perhaps matches TRBD2 (5 bases). Germline CDR1 is SGHRS and CDR2 is YFSETQ. CDR3 length: 15 residues. Trimming shortened V by 2 bases and J by 4 bases, and 13 bases separated the two germline ends. CDR3 amino acids: CASSFLSRGYNEQFF. CDR3 in DNA: TGCGCCAGCAGCTTTCTGTCACGGGGTTACAATGAGCAGTTCTTC.

This sequence joins TRBV20-1 and TRBJ2-3; 7 nucleotides align to TRBD1. This CDR3 has 14 amino acids. The germline V gene has CDR1 DFQATT and CDR2 SNEGSKA (reference sequence). V gave up 3 bases and J gave up 10 bases; unmatched junction bases: 13. CDR3 protein: CSASRQGVPQAQYF. The DNA for the CDR3 is TGCAGTGCTAGTCGCCAGGGGGTCCCACAAGCGCAGTATTTT.

The chain uses TRBV4-1 and TRBJ2-7; D ambiguous. V gave up 0 bases and J gave up 2 bases, with 14 bases separating them. The CDR3 loop spans 16 amino acids. In germline, CDR1 is MGHRA, CDR2 YSYEKL. This CDR3 reads CASSQDGGDTTYEQYF. For the CDR3, the DNA is TGCGCCAGCAGCCAAGATGGTGGAGATACCACCTACGAGCAGTACTTC.